This T cell receptor (beta chain) derives from a study of early T cells in non-severe SARS-CoV-2 infection. Study-wide context: Unsorted whole-blood RNA was sequenced in bulk, leaving chains unpaired.

This clonotype was seen a handful of times. The antigen is undetermined. Its ends do not fully match the called genes, so a read error is possible. Points from the study as a whole: VDJdb-based annotation leaned toward anti-spike CD8 responses and missed private and CD4 specificities.

The TCR library protocol attached unique molecular identifiers to the individual cDNA molecules. TCRdb used MiXCR to reprocess the 5' RACE reads, holding one entry per CDR3 protein. The table has roughly 71,000 distinct CDR3 sequences, roughly 13% seen once. The germline gives CDR1 SEHNR, CDR2 FQNEAQ (reference sequence). The CDR3 is 12 amino acids. The sequencing sample was made of whole blood. The clonotype comes from an adult who was a healthcare worker with PCR-confirmed SARS-CoV-2 infection or an uninfected control (not recorded which). The chain couples TRBV7-9 to TRBJ2-3, with TRBD1 matching 7 bases. The CDR3 nucleotides read TGTGCCAGCAGCTTAAACGAGGGGGCGGCGCCCTTT. Translating it yields CASSLNEGAAPF.